These 30 T cell receptor beta chains were sequenced from one sample in a study of T-cell reconstitution after alpha-beta-depleted transplantation in children. During its preparation, the TCRbeta library received unique molecular identifiers. TCRdb ran MiXCR on the PCR reads and lists one entry per CDR3 protein. The table has approximately 250,000 distinct CDR3 sequences, roughly a quarter seen once. The sample in question was PBMCs, obtained before TCRalphabeta/CD19-depleted stem cell transplant. The source is a girl aged 2 to 9 with Fanconi anemia, due to receive a stem cell transplant.

This clonotype was seen repeatedly, ten times or more. The chain couples TRBV29-1 to TRBJ2-5; D gene uncertain. The CDR3 has 12 amino acids. V was clipped by 4 bases and J by 0 bases, with 6 bases between them. CDR1 and CDR2 (germline): SQVTM, ANQGSEA. In DNA form, the CDR3 reads TGCAGCGTTGTCCCAGACCAAGAGACCCAGTACTTC. Its protein product is CSVVPDQETQYF. Full variable domain (outside the CDR3, taken from reference TRBV29-1 and TRBJ2-5): SAVISQKPSRDICQRGTSLTIQCQVDSQVTMMFWYRQQPGQSLTLIATANQGSEATYESGFVIDKFPISRPNLTFSTLTVSNMSPEDSSIYLCSVVPDQETQYFGPGTRLLVL.

This clonotype has at least ten counts. The V gene is TRBV6-4, the J gene TRBJ2-2; 13 bases fit TRBD2. This CDR3 is 18 amino acids long. V trimming: 2 bases; J trimming: 4 bases; junction bases outside the gene matches: 7. The germline V gene has CDR1 MRHNA and CDR2 SNTAGT. CDR3 bases: TGTGCCAGCAGTGACAAGGGACTAGCGGGGATCACCACCGGGGAGCTGTTTTTT. Protein: CASSDKGLAGITTGELFF.

Only a few counts were recorded for this clonotype. The rearrangement links TRBV20-1 to TRBJ2-5; D is ambiguous. The CDR3 runs 14 residues. Germline CDR1 and CDR2: DFQATT and SNEGSKA (reference sequence). V shed 6 bases and J shed 3 bases, with 17 bases lying between them. As DNA, the CDR3 is TGCAGTGCGCTTGGCTTGAATAGTGAAGAGACCCAGTACTTC. It translates to CSALGLNSEETQYF.

As to this clonotype: Mismatch with germline at one junction end may stem from a read error. V gene TRBV2 combines with J gene TRBJ1-2; D is ambiguous. The CDR3 is made up of 8 amino acids. Germline assignment: CDR1 SNHLY and CDR2 FYNNEI. This chain's CDR3 is CASRGGNF. The CDR3 bases are TGTGCCAGCAGAGGCGGAAACTTC.

This clonotype was recorded at least ten times. The chain has TRBV20-1 and TRBJ2-1; a possible D gene is TRBD2 (6 bases). The CDR3 runs to 14 residues. The V gene lost 3 bases and the J gene lost 2 bases, with 11 bases spanning the gap. Germline CDR1 DFQATT, CDR2 SNEGSKA (reference sequence). CDR3 region: CSARDSGPYNEQFF. The DNA of the CDR3 is TGCAGTGCTAGGGATAGCGGCCCCTACAATGAGCAGTTCTTC.

The chain has TRBV2 and TRBJ2-1; 9 bases agree with TRBD2. Looked up from germline, CDR1 is SNHLY and CDR2 is FYNNEI. The CDR3 has 15 amino acids. V was pared by 6 bases and J by 8 bases, with 11 bases of the junction left unmatched. The CDR3 loop is CASRGTSGQEDEQFF. As DNA, the CDR3 is TGTGCCAGCAGAGGAACTAGCGGGCAGGAGGATGAGCAGTTCTTC.

The table lists this clonotype with many counts. V is TRBV29-1 and J is TRBJ2-7; 7 positions match TRBD1. The CDR3 is 12 amino acids. CDR1 and CDR2 from the germline V gene are SQVTM and ANQGSEA. The V and J ends lost 6 bases and 3 bases, in that order; junction bases with no gene match: 5. The CDR3 is CSVVTGNYEQYF. The CDR3 coding sequence is TGCAGCGTCGTGACAGGGAACTACGAGCAGTACTTC.

The sample holds many counts of this clonotype. This chain joins TRBV7-2 and TRBJ2-7; a possible D gene is TRBD1 (6 bases). The CDR3 length is 14 residues. The V end lost 1 base, the J end lost 6 bases, and 13 bases lay between the germline ends. CDR1 and CDR2 (germline): SGHTA, FQGNSA. For the CDR3, the DNA is TGTGCCAGCAGCTTAGGGGTGGGACACAGCGAGCAGTACTTC. It codes for CASSLGVGHSEQYF. Supplemented by reference TRBV7-2 and TRBJ2-7, the full variable domain reads GAGVSQSPSNKVTEKGKDVELRCDPISGHTALYWYRQSLGQGLEFLIYFQGNSAPDKSGLPSDRFSAERTGGSVSTLTIQRTQQEDSAVYLCASSLGVGHSEQYFGPGTRLTVT.

This chain's CDR3 is CASSLVNRLAAGEQYF. The CDR3 DNA sequence: TGTGCCAGCAGCTTAGTTAACCGACTAGCAGCGGGCGAGCAGTACTTC. The genes are TRBV7-8 and TRBJ2-7; 7 nucleotides agree with TRBD2. V was clipped by 1 base and J by 6 bases; unmatched bases: 12. CDR3 size: 16 residues. Germline loops: CDR1 SGHVS, CDR2 FQNEAQ.

This clonotype was detected ten times or more. V usage is TRBV12-3 or TRBV12-4 and J usage is TRBJ2-1, with TRBD2 identical over 7 bases. J gave up 0 bases and V 7 bases, and 12 bases lay outside the gene matches. The CDR3 has 17 amino acids. CDR3 protein: CASTLLSGEGSYNEQFF. The CDR3 DNA reads as TGTGCCAGCACCCTCCTCTCCGGGGAGGGCTCCTACAATGAGCAGTTCTTC.

This clonotype has a handful of counts. The rearrangement joins TRBV28 to TRBJ2-5, with 10 bases matching TRBD1. The V gene end was trimmed by 5 bases and the J gene end by 4 bases; junction bases not matched to a gene: 10. The length of the CDR3 is 16 residues. Germline CDR1 is MDHEN and CDR2 is SYDVKM. The CDR3 region has the DNA TGTGCCAGCAGTCTGACAGGGGGCGGTCCAAGAGAGACCCAGTACTTC. Translated: CASSLTGGGPRETQYF.

This clonotype came up many times. The J gene is TRBJ2-3, the V gene TRBV7-2; TRBD1 aligns across 8 bases. Germline CDR1 reads SGHTA; CDR2 reads FQGNSA. The CDR3 has 15 amino acids. With V trimmed by 5 bases and J by 1 base, 5 bases remained unmatched. The CDR3 loop reads CASSLDRGGTDTQYF. Written as DNA, the CDR3 is TGTGCCAGCAGCCTCGACAGGGGTGGCACAGATACGCAGTATTTT.

This clonotype was detected a few times. The V and J genes are TRBV20-1 and TRBJ2-1; 10 nucleotides align to TRBD2. The V and J ends lost 3 bases and 0 bases, in that order; junction bases with no gene match: 11. The length of the CDR3 is 18 residues. Per germline, CDR1 DFQATT and CDR2 SNEGSKA (reference sequence). As DNA, the CDR3 is TGCAGTGCTAGCCCCGGGACTAGCGTCCCCAGCTCCTACAATGAGCAGTTCTTC. Translation gives CSASPGTSVPSSYNEQFF.

The V and J genes are TRBV12-3 or TRBV12-4 and TRBJ1-6; 7 positions agree with TRBD1. V shed 5 bases, J shed 0 bases, and the junction held 10 bases outside the gene matches. The CDR3 covers 18 residues. The CDR3 region is CASSPGDRASSYNSPLHF. DNA for the CDR3: TGTGCCAGCAGTCCAGGGGACAGAGCGAGCTCCTATAATTCACCCCTCCACTTT.

There are many counts of this clonotype. The rearrangement uses TRBV4-2 and TRBJ2-7; 11 nucleotides line up with TRBD2. Unmatched junction bases numbered 7, after V lost 1 base and J lost 2 bases. The V gene's germline CDR1 is LGHNA and CDR2 YNFKEQ. This CDR3 is 17 amino acids long. The CDR3 coding sequence is TGTGCCAGCAGCCAAGCGCCACTAGCGGGAGAGGCCTACGAGCAGTACTTC. Its protein is CASSQAPLAGEAYEQYF.

This clonotype appeared many times. V is TRBV12-3 or TRBV12-4 and J is TRBJ2-1, with TRBD2 matching over 10 bases. The CDR3 runs 15 residues. Trimming removed 8 bases from V and 6 bases from J; junction bases left unmatched: 10. The CDR3 bases are TGTGCCAGCCAGAAAACTAGCGGGATTATCAATGAGCAGTTCTTC. Its translation: CASQKTSGIINEQFF.

In this sample, this clonotype turned up many times. The chain links TRBV20-1 to TRBJ2-1; D is ambiguous. From germline, CDR1 is DFQATT and CDR2 SNEGSKA (reference sequence). The V end lost 2 bases, the J end lost 5 bases, and 7 bases lay between the germline ends. There are 12 residues in the CDR3. The chain's CDR3 is CSARIPNNEQFF. CDR3 nucleotide sequence: TGCAGTGCTAGAATCCCGAACAATGAGCAGTTCTTC.

This clonotype was picked up a small number of times. The V gene is TRBV19, the J gene TRBJ2-6; D uncertain. V dropped 7 bases and J dropped 2 bases, with 6 bases sitting between them. CDR3 size: 13 residues. Germline V gene lookup returns CDR1 LNHDA and CDR2 SQIVND (reference sequence). DNA for the CDR3: TGTGCCAGTACAGGTCCTGGGGCCAACGTCCTGACTTTC. Its protein product is CASTGPGANVLTF.

V gene TRBV29-1 combines with J gene TRBJ1-1; the D is unclear. This CDR3 has 13 residues. With 4 bases removed from V and 5 bases from J, the gap between germline ends came to 14 bases. CDR1 is SQVTM and CDR2 is ANQGSEA in the germline V gene. In DNA, the CDR3 is TGCAGCGTTGTGGGGAAGTGGGAGACTGAAGCTTTCTTT. As protein: CSVVGKWETEAFF.

This clonotype was seen only once. V usage is TRBV27 and J usage is TRBJ2-7, with D perhaps TRBD2 (5 bases). CDR3 size: 15 residues. Looked up from germline, CDR1 is MNHEY and CDR2 is SMNVEV (reference sequence). The V gene lost 3 bases and the J gene lost 3 bases, with 15 bases spanning the gap. DNA for the CDR3: TGTGCCAGCAGTTTTGAGAGGGCTAACTTCTACGAGCAGTACTTC. This translates into CASSFERANFYEQYF.

The table lists this clonotype with many counts. The chain employs TRBV6-5 and TRBJ2-3; D may correspond to TRBD1 or TRBD2 (5 bases each). With 2 bases removed from V and 2 bases from J, the gap between germline ends came to 5 bases. Germline CDR1 and CDR2: MNHEY and SVGAGI. The CDR3 loop spans 13 amino acids. CDR3: CASSYGTTDTQYF. The CDR3 nucleotides are TGTGCCAGCAGTTACGGGACCACAGATACGCAGTATTTT.

This clonotype was observed at least ten times. This chain links TRBV6-1 with TRBJ2-3; D gene ambiguous. This CDR3 comprises 15 residues. Between the trimmed V and J ends, which lost 2 bases and 6 bases, there was a span of 15 bases. Germline CDR1 MNHNS, CDR2 SASEGT. The chain's CDR3 is CASSELGLVGDTQYF. For the CDR3, the DNA is TGTGCCAGCAGTGAATTAGGGTTGGTAGGGGATACGCAGTATTTT.

This clonotype has ten or more counts. This rearrangement joins TRBV27 to TRBJ2-2; D remains ambiguous. CDR3 length equals 16 residues. The ends were cut back, 1 base at V and 0 bases at J, with 9 bases in the middle. The germline V gene encodes CDR1 MNHEY and CDR2 SMNVEV (reference sequence). CDR3 nucleotides: TGTGCCAGCAGTTTATGGACGGACGCGAACACCGGGGAGCTGTTTTTT. This sequence encodes CASSLWTDANTGELFF.

The table lists this clonotype with many counts. DNA of the CDR3: TGCAGTGCTAGTGGCCCGGGACTCACGAACACTGAAGCTTTCTTT. Translation gives CSASGPGLTNTEAFF. The gene calls are TRBV20-1 and TRBJ1-1, with a weak D call TRBD1 (5 bases). The CDR3 covers 15 residues. Trimming took off 3 bases at V and 1 base at J, with 15 bases between the two ends. Per germline, CDR1 DFQATT and CDR2 SNEGSKA (reference sequence).

J is TRBJ1-1 and V is TRBV15; no reliable D call. The length of the CDR3 is 13 residues. The V and J ends lost 4 bases and 4 bases respectively, with 10 bases between them. Per germline, CDR1 LNHNV and CDR2 YYDKDF (reference sequence). The CDR3 protein is CATSTNNPTEAFF. CDR3 in DNA: TGTGCCACCAGCACGAATAACCCCACTGAAGCTTTCTTT.

This clonotype was observed many times. The gene calls are TRBV20-1 and TRBJ2-3; 9 bases fit TRBD2. Germline V gene sequence: CDR1 DFQATT, CDR2 SNEGSKA (reference sequence). The V segment lost 1 base and the J segment 1 base; nucleotides outside the gene matches: 6. This CDR3 contains 16 residues. CDR3 residues: CSARGVASGGTDTQYF. In DNA form, the CDR3 reads TGCAGTGCTAGAGGCGTGGCTAGCGGGGGCACAGATACGCAGTATTTT.

In the case of this clonotype: A much more abundant neighbour one base away suggests this may be a read error. V usage is TRBV10-3 and J usage is TRBJ2-2; D call uncertain. CDR1 and CDR2 from the germline V gene are ENHRY and SYGVKD. The CDR3 has 13 amino acids. In DNA form, the CDR3 reads TGTGCCACCCGGGTCGCGAACACCGAGGAGCTGTTTTTT. The encoded protein is CATRVANTEELFF.

This clonotype has just a few counts. The chain uses TRBV20-1 and TRBJ2-1; 12 nucleotides agree with TRBD2. The length of the CDR3 is 16 residues. After removal of 6 bases from V and 0 bases from J, the junction contained 6 bases not matched to a gene. The germline V gene has CDR1 DFQATT and CDR2 SNEGSKA (reference sequence). As DNA, the CDR3 is TGCAGTGCCAGGACTAGCGGGGCCCCCTCCTACAATGAGCAGTTCTTC. Translated, it gives CSARTSGAPSYNEQFF.

This sequence joins TRBV21-1 and TRBJ1-1. TRBV21-1 is listed as a pseudogene. The CDR3 is made up of 15 amino acids. For the CDR3, the DNA is TGTGCCAGCCGTAACAGGGCTCTTGAGCGGACTGAAGTTTTCTTT. This codes for CASRNRALERTEVFF.

This clonotype was counted ten times or more. V and J are TRBV9 and TRBJ2-3, with TRBD2 matching 13 bases. CDR3 length: 18 amino acids. V lost 0 bases and J lost 2; bases outside the gene matches: 6. Germline V gene lookup returns CDR1 SGDLS and CDR2 YYNGEE. CDR3 loop: CASSVEGLAGEPTDTQYF. The DNA for the CDR3 is TGTGCCAGCAGCGTAGAAGGACTAGCGGGGGAGCCCACAGATACGCAGTATTTT.